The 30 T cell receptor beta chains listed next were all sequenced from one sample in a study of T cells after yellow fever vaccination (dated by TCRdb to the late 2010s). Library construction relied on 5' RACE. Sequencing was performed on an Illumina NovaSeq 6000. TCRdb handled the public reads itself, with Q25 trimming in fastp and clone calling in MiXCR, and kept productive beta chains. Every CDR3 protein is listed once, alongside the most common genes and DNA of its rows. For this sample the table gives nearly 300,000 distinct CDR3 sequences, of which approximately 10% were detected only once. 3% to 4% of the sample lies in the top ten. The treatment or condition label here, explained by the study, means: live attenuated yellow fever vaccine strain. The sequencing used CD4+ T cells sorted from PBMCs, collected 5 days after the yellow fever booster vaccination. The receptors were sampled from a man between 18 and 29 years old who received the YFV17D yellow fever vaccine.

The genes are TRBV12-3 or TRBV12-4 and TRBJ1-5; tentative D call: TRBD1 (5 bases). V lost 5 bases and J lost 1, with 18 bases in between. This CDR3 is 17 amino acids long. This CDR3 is CASSIMGLWKSNQPQHF. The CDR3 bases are TGTGCCAGCAGTATAATGGGACTATGGAAAAGCAATCAGCCCCAGCATTTT.

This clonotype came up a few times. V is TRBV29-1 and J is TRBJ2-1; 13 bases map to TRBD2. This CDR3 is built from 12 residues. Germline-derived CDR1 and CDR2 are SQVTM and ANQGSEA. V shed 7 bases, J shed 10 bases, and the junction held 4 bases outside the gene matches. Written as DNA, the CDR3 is TGCAGCGAGCCGGGACTAGCGGGGGAGCAGTTCTTC. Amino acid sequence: CSEPGLAGEQFF.

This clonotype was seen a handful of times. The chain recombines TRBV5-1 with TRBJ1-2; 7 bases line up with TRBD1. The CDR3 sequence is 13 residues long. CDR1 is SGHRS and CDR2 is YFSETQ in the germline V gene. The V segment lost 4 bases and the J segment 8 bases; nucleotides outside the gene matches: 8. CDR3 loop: CASSEGTVIGYTF. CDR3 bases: TGCGCCAGCAGCGAAGGGACAGTCATCGGCTACACCTTC.

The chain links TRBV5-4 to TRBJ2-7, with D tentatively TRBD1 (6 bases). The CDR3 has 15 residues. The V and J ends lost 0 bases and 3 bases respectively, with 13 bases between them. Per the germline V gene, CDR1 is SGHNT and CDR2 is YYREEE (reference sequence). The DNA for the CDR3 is TGTGCCAGCAGCTTGGCAGGGGCCCTTCACTACGAGCAGTACTTC. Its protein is CASSLAGALHYEQYF.

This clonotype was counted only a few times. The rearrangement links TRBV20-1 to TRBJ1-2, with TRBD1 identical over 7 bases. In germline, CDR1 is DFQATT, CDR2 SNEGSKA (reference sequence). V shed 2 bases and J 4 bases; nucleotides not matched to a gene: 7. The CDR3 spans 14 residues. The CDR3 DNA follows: TGCAGTGCTAGACCGGGACAGAGCGGCTATGGCTACACCTTC. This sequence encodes CSARPGQSGYGYTF.

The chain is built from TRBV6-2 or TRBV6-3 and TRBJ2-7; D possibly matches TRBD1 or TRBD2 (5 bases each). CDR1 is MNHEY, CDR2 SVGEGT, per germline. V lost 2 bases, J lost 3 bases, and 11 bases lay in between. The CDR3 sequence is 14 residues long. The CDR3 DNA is TGTGCCAGCAGTTACCGGGCAGGGAGCTACGAGCAGTACTTC. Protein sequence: CASSYRAGSYEQYF.

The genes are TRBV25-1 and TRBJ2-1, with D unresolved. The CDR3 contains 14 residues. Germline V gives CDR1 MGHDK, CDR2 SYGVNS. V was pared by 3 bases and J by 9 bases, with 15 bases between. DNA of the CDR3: TGTGCCAGCAGTGATCAAACAAGGGCCAGTGAGCAGTTCTTC. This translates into CASSDQTRASEQFF.

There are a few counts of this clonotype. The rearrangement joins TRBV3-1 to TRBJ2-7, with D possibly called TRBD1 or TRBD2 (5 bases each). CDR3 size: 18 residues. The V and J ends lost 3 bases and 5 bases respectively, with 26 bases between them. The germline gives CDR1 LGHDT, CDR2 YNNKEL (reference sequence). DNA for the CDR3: TGTGCCAGCAGCCACCCTTCGGGACCCACCGGGTATCTCGACGAGCAGTACTTC. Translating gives CASSHPSGPTGYLDEQYF.

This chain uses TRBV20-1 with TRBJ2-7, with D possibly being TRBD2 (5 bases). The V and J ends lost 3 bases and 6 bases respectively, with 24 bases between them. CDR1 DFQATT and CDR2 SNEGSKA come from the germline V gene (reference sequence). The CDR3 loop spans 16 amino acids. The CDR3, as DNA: TGCAGTGCTAGTAGAGTCGGGGAGCCCCCCGGATCCGAGCAGTACTTC. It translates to CSASRVGEPPGSEQYF.

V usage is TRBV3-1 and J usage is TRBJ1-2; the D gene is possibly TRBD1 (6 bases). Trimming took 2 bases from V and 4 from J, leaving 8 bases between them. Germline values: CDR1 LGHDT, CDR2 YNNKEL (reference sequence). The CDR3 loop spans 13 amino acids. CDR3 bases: TGTGCCAGCAGCCAACGGGACACCTATGGCTACACCTTC. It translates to CASSQRDTYGYTF.

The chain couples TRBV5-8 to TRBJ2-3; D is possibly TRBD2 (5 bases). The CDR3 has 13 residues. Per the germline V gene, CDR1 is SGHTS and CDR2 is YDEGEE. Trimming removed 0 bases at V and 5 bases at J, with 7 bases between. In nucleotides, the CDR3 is TGTGCCAGCAGCTTGGCCGCGGGAGATACGCAGTATTTT. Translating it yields CASSLAAGDTQYF.

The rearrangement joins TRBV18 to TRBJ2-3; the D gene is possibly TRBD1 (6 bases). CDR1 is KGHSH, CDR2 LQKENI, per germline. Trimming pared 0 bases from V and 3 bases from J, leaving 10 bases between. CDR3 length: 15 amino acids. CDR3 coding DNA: TGTGCCAGCTCACCACCCAGGGGTGTGACAGATACGCAGTATTTT. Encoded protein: CASSPPRGVTDTQYF. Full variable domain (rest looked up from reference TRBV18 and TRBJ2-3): NAGVMQNPRHLVRRRGQEARLRCSPMKGHSHVYWYRQLPEEGLKFMVYLQKENIIDESGMPKERFSAEFPKEGPSILRIQQVVRGDSAAYFCASSPPRGVTDTQYFGPGTRLTVL.

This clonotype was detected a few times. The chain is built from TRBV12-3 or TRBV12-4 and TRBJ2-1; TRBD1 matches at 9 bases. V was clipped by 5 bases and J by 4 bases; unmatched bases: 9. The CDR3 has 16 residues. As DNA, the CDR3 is TGTGCCAGCAGTGCCGGGACAGGGTGGGAGTACAATGAGCAGTTCTTC. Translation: CASSAGTGWEYNEQFF.

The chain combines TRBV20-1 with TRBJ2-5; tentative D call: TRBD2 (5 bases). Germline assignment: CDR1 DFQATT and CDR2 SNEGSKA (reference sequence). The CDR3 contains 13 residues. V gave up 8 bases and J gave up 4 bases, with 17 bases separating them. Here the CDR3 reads CSPKAPGLETQYF. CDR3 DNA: TGCAGTCCAAAGGCCCCAGGACTAGAGACCCAGTACTTC.

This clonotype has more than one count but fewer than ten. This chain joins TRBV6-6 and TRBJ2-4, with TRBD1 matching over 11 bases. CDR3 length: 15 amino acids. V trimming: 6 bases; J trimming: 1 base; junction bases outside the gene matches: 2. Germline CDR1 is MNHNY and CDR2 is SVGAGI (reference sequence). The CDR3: CASRRTGGAKNIQYF. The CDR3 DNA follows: TGTGCCAGCAGGAGGACAGGGGGCGCCAAAAACATTCAGTACTTC.

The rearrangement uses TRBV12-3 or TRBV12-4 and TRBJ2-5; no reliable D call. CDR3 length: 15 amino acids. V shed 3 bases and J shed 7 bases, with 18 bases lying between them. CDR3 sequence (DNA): TGTGCCAGCAGTTTCAGGACGGCCCGTTCGGGGACCCAGTACTTC. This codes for CASSFRTARSGTQYF.

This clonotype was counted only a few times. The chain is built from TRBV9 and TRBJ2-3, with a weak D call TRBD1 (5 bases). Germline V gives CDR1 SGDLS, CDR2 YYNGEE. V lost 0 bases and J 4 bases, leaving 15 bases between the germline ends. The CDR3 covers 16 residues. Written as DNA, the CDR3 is TGTGCCAGCAGCGTAGGCGGACACCCGGTGGCAGATACGCAGTATTTT. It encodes CASSVGGHPVADTQYF. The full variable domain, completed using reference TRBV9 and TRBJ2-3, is DSGVTQTPKHLITATGQRVTLRCSPRSGDLSVYWYQQSLDQGLQFLIQYYNGEERAKGNILERFSAQQFPDLHSELNLSSLELGDSALYFCASSVGGHPVADTQYFGPGTRLTVL.

DNA for the CDR3: TGTGCCAGCAGCTCGCCGGGGGGAATTTCACCCCTCCACTTT. It is translated as CASSSPGGISPLHF. The V and J genes are TRBV9 and TRBJ1-6; tentative D call: TRBD1 (5 bases). There are 14 residues in the CDR3. Germline V gene sequence: CDR1 SGDLS, CDR2 YYNGEE. Trimming pared 4 bases from V and 9 bases from J, leaving 14 bases between. The variable domain in full, completed from reference TRBV9 and TRBJ1-6, reads DSGVTQTPKHLITATGQRVTLRCSPRSGDLSVYWYQQSLDQGLQFLIQYYNGEERAKGNILERFSAQQFPDLHSELNLSSLELGDSALYFCASSSPGGISPLHFGNGTRLTVT.

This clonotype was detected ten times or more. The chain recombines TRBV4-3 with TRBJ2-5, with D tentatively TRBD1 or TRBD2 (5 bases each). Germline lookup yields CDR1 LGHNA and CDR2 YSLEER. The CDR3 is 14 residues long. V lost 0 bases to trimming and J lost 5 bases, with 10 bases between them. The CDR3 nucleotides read TGCGCCAGCAGCCAAGATCGGGGCCCGGAGACCCAGTACTTC. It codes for CASSQDRGPETQYF.

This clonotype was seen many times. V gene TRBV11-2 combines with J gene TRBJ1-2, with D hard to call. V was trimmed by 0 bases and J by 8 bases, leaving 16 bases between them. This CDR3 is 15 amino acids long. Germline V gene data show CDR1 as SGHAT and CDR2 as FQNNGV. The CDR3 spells CASSLDVGGSRGYTF. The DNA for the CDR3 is TGTGCCAGCAGCTTAGATGTGGGAGGGAGCCGCGGCTACACCTTC.

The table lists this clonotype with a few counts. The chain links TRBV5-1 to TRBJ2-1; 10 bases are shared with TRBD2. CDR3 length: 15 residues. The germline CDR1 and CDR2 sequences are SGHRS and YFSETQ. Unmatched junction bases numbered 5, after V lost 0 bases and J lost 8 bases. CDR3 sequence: CASSLATAGGDEQFF. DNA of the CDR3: TGCGCCAGCAGCTTGGCGACAGCGGGGGGGGATGAGCAGTTCTTC. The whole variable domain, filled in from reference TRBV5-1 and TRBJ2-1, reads KAGVTQTPRYLIKTRGQQVTLSCSPISGHRSVSWYQQTPGQGLQFLFEYFSETQRNKGNFPGRFSGRQFSNSRSEMNVSTLELGDSALYLCASSLATAGGDEQFFGPGTRLTVL.

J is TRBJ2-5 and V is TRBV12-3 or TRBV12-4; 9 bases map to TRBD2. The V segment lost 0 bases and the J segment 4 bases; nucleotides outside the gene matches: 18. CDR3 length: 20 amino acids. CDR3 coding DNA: TGTGCCAGCAGTTTAGCGCTGGGAACCGCGGGGGGGAACCACCCAGAGACCCAGTACTTC. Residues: CASSLALGTAGGNHPETQYF.

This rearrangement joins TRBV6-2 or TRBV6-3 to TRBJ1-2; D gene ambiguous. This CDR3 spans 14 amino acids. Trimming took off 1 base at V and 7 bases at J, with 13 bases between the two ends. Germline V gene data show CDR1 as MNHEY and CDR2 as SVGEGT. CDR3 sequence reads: CASSYLGARRGYTF. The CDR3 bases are TGTGCCAGCAGTTACTTGGGTGCAAGACGTGGCTACACCTTC.

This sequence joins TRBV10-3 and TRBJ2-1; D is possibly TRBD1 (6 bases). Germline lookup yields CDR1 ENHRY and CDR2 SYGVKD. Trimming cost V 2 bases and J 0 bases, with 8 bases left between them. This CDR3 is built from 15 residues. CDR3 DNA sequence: TGTGCCATCAGTGAGCAGGGGAGCTCCTACAATGAGCAGTTCTTC. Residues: CAISEQGSSYNEQFF.

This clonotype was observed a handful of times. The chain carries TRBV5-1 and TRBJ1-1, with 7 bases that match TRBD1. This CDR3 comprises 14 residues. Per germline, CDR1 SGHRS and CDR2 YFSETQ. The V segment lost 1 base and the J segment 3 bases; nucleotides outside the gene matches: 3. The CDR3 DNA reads TGCGCCAGCAGCTTGAACAGGGGCGACACTGAAGCTTTCTTT. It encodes CASSLNRGDTEAFF.

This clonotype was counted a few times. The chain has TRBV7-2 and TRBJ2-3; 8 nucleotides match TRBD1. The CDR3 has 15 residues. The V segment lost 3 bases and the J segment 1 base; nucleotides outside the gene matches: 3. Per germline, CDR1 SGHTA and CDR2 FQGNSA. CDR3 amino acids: CASSFLTGGTDTQYF. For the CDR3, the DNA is TGTGCCAGCAGCTTTTTGACAGGGGGCACAGATACGCAGTATTTT.

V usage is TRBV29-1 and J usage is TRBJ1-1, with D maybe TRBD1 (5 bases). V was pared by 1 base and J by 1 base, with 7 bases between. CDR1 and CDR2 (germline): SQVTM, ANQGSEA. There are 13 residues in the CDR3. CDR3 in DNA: TGCAGCGTTGAAGGCAGGGAGAACACTGAAGCTTTCTTT. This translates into CSVEGRENTEAFF.

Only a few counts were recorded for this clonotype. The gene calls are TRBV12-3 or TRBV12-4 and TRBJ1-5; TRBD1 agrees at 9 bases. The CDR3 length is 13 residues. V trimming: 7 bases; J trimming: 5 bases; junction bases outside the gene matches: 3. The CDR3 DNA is TGTGCCAGCAAACAGGGGGCGGATCAGCCCCAGCATTTT. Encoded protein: CASKQGADQPQHF.

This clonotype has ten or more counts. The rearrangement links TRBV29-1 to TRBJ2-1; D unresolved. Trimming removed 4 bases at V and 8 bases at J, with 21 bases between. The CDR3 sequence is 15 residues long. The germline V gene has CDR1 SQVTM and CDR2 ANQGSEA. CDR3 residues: CSVGGRGGPPDEQFF. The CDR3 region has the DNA TGCAGCGTTGGAGGCCGAGGTGGACCCCCTGATGAGCAGTTCTTC.

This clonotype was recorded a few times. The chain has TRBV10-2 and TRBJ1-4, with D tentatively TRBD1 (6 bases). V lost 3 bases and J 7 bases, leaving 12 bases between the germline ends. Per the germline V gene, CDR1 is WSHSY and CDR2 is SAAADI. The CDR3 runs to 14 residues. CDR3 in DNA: TGCGCCAGCAGTGATTCTGGGGGCGGTGAAAAACTGTTTTTT. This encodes CASSDSGGGEKLFF.